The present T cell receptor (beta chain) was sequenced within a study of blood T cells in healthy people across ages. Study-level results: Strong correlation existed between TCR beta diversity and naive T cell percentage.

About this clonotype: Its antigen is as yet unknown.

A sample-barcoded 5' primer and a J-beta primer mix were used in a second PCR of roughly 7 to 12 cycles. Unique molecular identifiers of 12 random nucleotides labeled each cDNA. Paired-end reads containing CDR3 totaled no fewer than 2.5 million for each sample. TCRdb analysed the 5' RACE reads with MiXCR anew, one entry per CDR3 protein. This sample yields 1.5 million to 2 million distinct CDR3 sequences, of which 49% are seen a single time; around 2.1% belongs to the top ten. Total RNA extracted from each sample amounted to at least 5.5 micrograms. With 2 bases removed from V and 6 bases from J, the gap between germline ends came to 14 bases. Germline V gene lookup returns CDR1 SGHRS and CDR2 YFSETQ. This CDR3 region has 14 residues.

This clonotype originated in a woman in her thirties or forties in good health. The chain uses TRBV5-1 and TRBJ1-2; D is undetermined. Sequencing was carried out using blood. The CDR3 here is CASSLGAPADGYTF. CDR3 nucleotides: TGCGCCAGCAGCTTAGGCGCCCCGGCGGATGGCTACACCTTC. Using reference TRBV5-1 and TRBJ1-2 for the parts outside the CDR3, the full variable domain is KAGVTQTPRYLIKTRGQQVTLSCSPISGHRSVSWYQQTPGQGLQFLFEYFSETQRNKGNFPGRFSGRQFSNSRSEMNVSTLELGDSALYLCASSLGAPADGYTFGSGTRLTVV.